This T cell receptor beta chain stems from a study of cytomegalovirus exposure and HLA in healthy donors. On this clone itself: Its antigen remains unknown.

Findings and limits, study-wide: There were a few CMV-associated chains whose specificity for CMV antigens was confirmed in vitro. The finding came from a later analysis; first-cohort TCR clusters tended to co-occur in the 95 to 150 validation repertoires.

Trimming cost V 2 bases and J 5 bases; bases outside gene matches: 4. The CDR3 consists of 14 residues. In germline, CDR1 is SGHTA, CDR2 FQGNSA. The assay was immunoSEQ multiplex PCR, and TCRdb's table has in-frame clones only and misses some. The sample yields fewer than 120,000 clones, over 85% seen once. The chain links TRBV7-2 to TRBJ1-1; TRBD1 matches 8 bases. The sequenced material came from PBMCs. The clonotype originates from a woman between 18 and 29 years old in good health and CMV-seronegative. The CDR3 coding sequence is TGTGCCAGCAGCTTACAGGGGGCGGGTACTGAAGCTTTCTTT. The encoded protein is CASSLQGAGTEAFF.